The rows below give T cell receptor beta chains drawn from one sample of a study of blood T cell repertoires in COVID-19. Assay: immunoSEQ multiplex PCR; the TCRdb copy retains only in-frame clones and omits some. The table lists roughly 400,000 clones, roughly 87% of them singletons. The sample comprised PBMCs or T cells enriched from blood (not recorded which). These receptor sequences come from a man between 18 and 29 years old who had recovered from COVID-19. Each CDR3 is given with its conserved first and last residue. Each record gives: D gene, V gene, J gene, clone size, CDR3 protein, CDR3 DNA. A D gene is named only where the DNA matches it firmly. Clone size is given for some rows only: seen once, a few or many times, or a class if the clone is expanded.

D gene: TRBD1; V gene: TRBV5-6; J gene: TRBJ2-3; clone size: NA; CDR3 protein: CASSLVGTDKGDTQYF; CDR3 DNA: TGTGCCAGCAGCTTGGTTGGGACAGATAAGGGAGATACGCAGTATTTT
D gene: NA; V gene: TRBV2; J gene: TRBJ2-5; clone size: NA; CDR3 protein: CASSEREKTQYF; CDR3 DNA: TGTGCCAGCAGTGAACGGGAGAAGACCCAGTACTTC
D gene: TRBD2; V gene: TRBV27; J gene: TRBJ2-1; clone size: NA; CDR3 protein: CASRSGMDNEQFF; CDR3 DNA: TGTGCCAGCCGTAGCGGGATGGACAATGAGCAGTTCTTC
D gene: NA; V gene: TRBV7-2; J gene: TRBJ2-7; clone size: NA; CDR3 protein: CASSPDTAYEQYF; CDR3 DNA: TGTGCCAGCAGCCCAGACACGGCCTACGAGCAGTACTTC
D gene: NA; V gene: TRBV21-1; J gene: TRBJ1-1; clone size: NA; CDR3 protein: CASSKGRWGGDTEAFF; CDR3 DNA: TGTGCCAGCAGCAAAGGTCGTTGGGGGGGAGACACTGAAGCTTTCTTT
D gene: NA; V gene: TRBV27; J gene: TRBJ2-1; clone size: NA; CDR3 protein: CASSPQGWNEQFF; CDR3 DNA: TGTGCCAGCAGTCCACAGGGTTGGAATGAGCAGTTCTTC
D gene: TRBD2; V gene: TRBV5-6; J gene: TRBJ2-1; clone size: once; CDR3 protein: CASSLAGTSVYEQFF; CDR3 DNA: TGTGCCAGCAGCTTGGCTGGGACTAGCGTGTATGAGCAGTTCTTC
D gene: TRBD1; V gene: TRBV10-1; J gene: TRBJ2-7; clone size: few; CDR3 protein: CASGETGTYEQYF; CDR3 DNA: TGCGCCAGCGGGGAGACAGGGACCTACGAGCAGTACTTC
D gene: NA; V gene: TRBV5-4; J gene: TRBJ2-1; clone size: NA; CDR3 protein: CASRAREPYNEQFF; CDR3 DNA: TGTGCCAGCCGCGCGAGGGAGCCCTACAATGAGCAGTTCTTC
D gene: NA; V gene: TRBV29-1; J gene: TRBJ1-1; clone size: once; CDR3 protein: CSVRGVGTEAFF; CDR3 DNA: TGCAGCGTTCGCGGGGTGGGCACTGAAGCTTTCTTT
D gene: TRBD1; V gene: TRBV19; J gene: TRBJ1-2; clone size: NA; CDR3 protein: CASSIQRTGDAYGYTF; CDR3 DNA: TGTGCCAGTAGTATTCAGAGGACAGGGGACGCCTATGGCTACACCTTC
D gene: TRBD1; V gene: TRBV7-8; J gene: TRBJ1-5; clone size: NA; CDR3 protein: CASSLDREVVQPQHF; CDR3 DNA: TGTGCCAGCAGCTTGGACAGGGAAGTTGTTCAGCCCCAGCATTTT
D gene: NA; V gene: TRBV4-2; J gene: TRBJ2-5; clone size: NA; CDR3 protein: CASSQGAMPQAYGETQYF; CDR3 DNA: TGTGCCAGCAGCCAAGGGGCAATGCCACAGGCTTATGGAGAGACCCAGTACTTC
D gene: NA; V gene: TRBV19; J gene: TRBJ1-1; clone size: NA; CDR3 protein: CASSIDQRHSMNTEAFF; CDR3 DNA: TGTGCCAGTAGTATAGATCAAAGACACAGCATGAACACTGAAGCTTTCTTT
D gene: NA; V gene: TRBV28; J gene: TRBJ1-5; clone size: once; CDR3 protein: CASSLASLGNQPQHF; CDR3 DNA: TGTGCCAGCAGTTTAGCGAGTTTAGGCAATCAGCCCCAGCATTTT
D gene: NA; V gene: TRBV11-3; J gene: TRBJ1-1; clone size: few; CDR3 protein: CASSPRGGDGHTEAFF; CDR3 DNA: TGTGCCAGCAGCCCCCGTGGCGGGGACGGACACACTGAAGCTTTCTTT
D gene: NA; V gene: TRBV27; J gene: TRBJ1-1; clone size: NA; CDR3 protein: CASSLSRVMNTEAFF; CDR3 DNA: TGTGCCAGCAGTTTATCCAGGGTGATGAACACTGAAGCTTTCTTT
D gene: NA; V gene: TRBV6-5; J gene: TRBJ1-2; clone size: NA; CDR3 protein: CASSSEGTHYGYTF; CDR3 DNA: TGTGCCAGCAGTTCGGAAGGGACTCACTATGGCTACACCTTC
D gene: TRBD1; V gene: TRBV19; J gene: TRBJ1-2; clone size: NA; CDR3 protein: CASHPRTGNYGYTF; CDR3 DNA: TGTGCCAGCCACCCGCGGACAGGAAACTATGGCTACACCTTC
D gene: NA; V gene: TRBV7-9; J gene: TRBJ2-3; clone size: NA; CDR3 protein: CASSYREFTDTQYF; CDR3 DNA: TGTGCCAGCAGCTACCGGGAGTTCACAGATACGCAGTATTTT
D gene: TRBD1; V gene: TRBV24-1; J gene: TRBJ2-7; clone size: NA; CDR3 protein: CATSDWDSPYEQYF; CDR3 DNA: TGTGCCACCAGTGACTGGGACAGCCCCTACGAGCAGTACTTC
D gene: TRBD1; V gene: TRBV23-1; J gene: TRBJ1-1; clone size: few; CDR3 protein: CASRSGTGPFGNTEAFF; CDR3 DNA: TGCGCCAGCAGATCCGGGACAGGACCTTTTGGGAACACTGAAGCTTTCTTT
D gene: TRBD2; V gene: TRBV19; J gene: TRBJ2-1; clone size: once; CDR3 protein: CASSIIGLAGESEQFF; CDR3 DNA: TGTGCCAGTAGTATAATCGGACTAGCGGGAGAAAGTGAGCAGTTCTTC
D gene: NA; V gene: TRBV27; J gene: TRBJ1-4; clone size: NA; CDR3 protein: CACTYRDNKEKLFF; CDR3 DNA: TGTGCCTGCACTTACAGGGATAATAAGGAAAAACTGTTTTTT
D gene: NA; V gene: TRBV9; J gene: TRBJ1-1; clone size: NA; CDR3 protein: CASRAPQQGVSSEAFF; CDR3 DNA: TGTGCAAGCCGGGCGCCGCAACAGGGTGTTTCTTCTGAAGCTTTCTTT
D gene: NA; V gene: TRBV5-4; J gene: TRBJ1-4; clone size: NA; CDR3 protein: CASSRQETTNEKLFF; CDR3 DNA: TGTGCCAGCAGCCGACAGGAAACAACTAATGAAAAACTGTTTTTT
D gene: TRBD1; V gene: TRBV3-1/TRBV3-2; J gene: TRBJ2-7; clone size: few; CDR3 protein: CASSHDRGSFNEQYF; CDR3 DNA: TGTGCCAGCAGTCACGACAGGGGAAGTTTCAACGAGCAGTACTTC
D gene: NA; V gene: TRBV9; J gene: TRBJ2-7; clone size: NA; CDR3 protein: CASSSPVGNIVEQYF; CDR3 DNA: TGTGCCAGCAGCTCGCCCGTCGGGAACATTGTAGAGCAGTACTTC
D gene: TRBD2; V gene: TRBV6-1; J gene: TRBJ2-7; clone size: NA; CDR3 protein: CASSETIAGASFGFLEQYF; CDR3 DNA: TGTGCCAGCAGTGAAACCATAGCGGGGGCATCCTTTGGGTTTTTAGAGCAGTACTTC
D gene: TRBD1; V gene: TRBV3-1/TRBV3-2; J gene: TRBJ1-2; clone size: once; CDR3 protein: CASSQTGAYGYTF; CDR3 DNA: TGTGCCAGCAGCCAGACAGGGGCTTATGGCTACACCTTC
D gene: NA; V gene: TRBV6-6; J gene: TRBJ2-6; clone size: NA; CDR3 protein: CASRGVSGANVLTF; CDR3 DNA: TGTGCCAGCAGGGGAGTCTCTGGGGCCAACGTCCTGACTTTC
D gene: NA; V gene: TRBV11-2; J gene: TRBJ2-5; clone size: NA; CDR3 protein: CASSLGATVETQYF; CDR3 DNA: TGTGCCAGCAGCTTAGGGGCTACCGTAGAGACCCAGTACTTC
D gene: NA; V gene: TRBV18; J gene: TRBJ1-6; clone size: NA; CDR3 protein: CASSPLARVDNSPLHF; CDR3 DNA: TGTGCCAGCTCACCATTGGCTCGGGTGGATAATTCACCCCTCCACTTT
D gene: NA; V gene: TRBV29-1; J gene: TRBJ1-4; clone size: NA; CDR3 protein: CSVKQATNEKLFF; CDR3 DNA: TGCAGCGTTAAGCAGGCAACTAATGAAAAACTGTTTTTT
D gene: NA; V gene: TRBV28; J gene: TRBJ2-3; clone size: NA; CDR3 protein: CASSLRLANTQYF; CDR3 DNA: TGTGCCAGCAGTTTAAGGCTAGCAAATACGCAGTATTTT
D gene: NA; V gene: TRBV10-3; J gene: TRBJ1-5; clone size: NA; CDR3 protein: CAISEEGENQPQHF; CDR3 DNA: TGTGCCATCAGTGAGGAGGGGGAAAATCAGCCCCAGCATTTT
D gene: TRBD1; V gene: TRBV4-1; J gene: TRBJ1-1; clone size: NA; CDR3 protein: CASSTGTGALEAFF; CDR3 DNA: TGCGCCAGCAGCACCGGGACAGGGGCTCTTGAAGCTTTCTTT
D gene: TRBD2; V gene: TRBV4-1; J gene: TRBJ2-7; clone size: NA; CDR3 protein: CASSPAAGVSYEQYF; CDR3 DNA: TGCGCCAGCAGCCCCGCCGCGGGGGTCTCCTACGAGCAGTACTTC
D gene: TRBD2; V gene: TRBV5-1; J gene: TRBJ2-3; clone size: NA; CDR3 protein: CASRAGPSTDTQYF; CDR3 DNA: TGCGCCAGCAGAGCGGGACCGAGCACAGATACGCAGTATTTT
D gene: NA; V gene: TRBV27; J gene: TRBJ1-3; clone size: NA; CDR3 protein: CASSLQGYGGNTIYF; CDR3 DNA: TGTGCCAGCAGTTTGCAGGGTTATGGTGGAAACACCATATATTTT
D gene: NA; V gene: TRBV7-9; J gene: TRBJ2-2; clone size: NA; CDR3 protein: CASSPRTLDRGELFF; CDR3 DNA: TGTGCCAGCAGCCCACGAACCCTTGACAGGGGGGAGCTGTTTTTT
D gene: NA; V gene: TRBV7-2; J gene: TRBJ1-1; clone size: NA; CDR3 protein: CASSLGSRSDFF; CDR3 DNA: TGTGCCAGCAGCTTAGGATCCAGGTCCGATTTCTTT
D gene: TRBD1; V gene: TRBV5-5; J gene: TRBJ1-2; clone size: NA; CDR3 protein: CASSLRDRIYGYTF; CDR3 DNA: TGTGCCAGCAGCTTGAGGGACAGGATCTATGGCTACACCTTC
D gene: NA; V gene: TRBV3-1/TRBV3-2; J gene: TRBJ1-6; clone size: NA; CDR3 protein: CASSLRGVGSPLHF; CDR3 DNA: TGTGCCAGCAGCCTCCGCGGGGTGGGATCACCCCTCCACTTT
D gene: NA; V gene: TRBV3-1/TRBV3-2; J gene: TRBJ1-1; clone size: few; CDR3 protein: CASSQDRGTEAFF; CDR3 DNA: TGTGCCAGCAGCCAAGATCGGGGCACTGAAGCTTTCTTT
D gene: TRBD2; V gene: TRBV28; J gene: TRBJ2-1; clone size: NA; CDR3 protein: CASSSFGLAGEVEQFF; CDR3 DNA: TGTGCCAGCAGTTCCTTCGGACTAGCGGGAGAGGTTGAGCAGTTCTTC
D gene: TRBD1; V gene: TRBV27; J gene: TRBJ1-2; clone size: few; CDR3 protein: CASITGDHGYTF; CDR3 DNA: TGTGCCAGCATAACAGGGGACCATGGCTACACCTTC
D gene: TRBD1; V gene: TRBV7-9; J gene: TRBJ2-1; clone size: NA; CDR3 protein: CASSLATGNSYNEQFF; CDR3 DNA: TGTGCCAGCAGCTTAGCGACAGGGAACTCCTACAATGAGCAGTTCTTC
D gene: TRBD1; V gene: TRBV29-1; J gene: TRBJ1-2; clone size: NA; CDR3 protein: CSALGGQGRGVGYTF; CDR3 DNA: TGCAGCGCGTTGGGGGGACAGGGGCGCGGTGTTGGCTACACCTTC
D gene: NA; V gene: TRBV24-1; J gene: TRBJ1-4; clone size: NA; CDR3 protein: CATSPGGEGEKLFF; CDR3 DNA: TGTGCCACCAGTCCAGGCGGGGAGGGCGAAAAACTGTTTTTT